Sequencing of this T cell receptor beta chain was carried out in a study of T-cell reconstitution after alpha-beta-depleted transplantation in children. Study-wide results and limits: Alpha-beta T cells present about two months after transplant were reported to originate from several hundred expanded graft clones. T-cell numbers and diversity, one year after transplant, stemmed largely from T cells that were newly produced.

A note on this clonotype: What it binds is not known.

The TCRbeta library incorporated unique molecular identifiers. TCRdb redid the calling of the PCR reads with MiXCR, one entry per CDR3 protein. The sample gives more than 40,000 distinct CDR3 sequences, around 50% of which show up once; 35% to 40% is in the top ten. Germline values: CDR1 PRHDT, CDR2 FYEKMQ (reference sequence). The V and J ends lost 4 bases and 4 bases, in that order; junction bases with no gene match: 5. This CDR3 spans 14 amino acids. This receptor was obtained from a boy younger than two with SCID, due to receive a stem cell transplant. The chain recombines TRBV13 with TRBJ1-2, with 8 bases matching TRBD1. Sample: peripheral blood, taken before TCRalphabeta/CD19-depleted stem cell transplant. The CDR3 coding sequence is TGTGCCAGCAGCTCCTATACAGGGGGCTATGGCTACACCTTC. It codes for CASSSYTGGYGYTF.